This T cell receptor beta chain was found in a study of T cell repertoires in cytomegalovirus infection. At the level of the study: Public TCR beta signatures provided an indication of both CMV infection and a matching HLA type. Study results and limitations: Cumulative frequency of public TCR beta families picked out carriers of CMV plus the relevant HLA. It was HLA-C-restricted CMV-specific TCR beta clonotypes that dominated the response ex vivo.

From the reads, TCRdb called clonotypes with MiXCR, one entry per CDR3 protein. The table shows about 740,000 distinct CDR3 sequences, with roughly 36% occurring only once. The germline V gene has CDR1 MNHEY and CDR2 SVGAGI. V gave up 4 bases and J gave up 8 bases, with 6 bases separating them. CDR3 size: 11 residues. A few counts support this clonotype. The antigen is not known. The sample consisted of PBMCs. This sequence was found in a human donor in good health (CMV status not recorded). Some clones in this sample may be carry-over from other donors' samples. The gene calls are TRBV6-5 and TRBJ2-1; D is unclear. This CDR3 reads CASSFAYEQFF. The CDR3 DNA reads TGTGCCAGCAGTTTTGCGTATGAGCAGTTCTTC.